These 11 T cell receptor beta chains originate from one sample sequenced in a study of blood T cells in healthy people across ages. Then a second PCR, running roughly 7 to 12 cycles, was carried out with a sample-barcoded 5' primer and a J-beta primer mix. Each CDR3 protein gets one entry after TCRdb re-called the 5' RACE reads with MiXCR. This sample carries hundreds of thousands of distinct CDR3 sequences, 20% to 25% of them seen once, and the ten largest clones take under 4%. Source material: blood. The receptors here all came from a man between 65 and 85 years old in good health.

The genes are TRBV5-1 and TRBJ2-2; 11 bases fit TRBD2. J was trimmed by 5 bases and V by 4 bases; bases with no gene match: 10. The CDR3 runs 17 residues. Germline-derived CDR1 and CDR2 are SGHRS and YFSETQ. CDR3 nucleotide sequence: TGCGCCAGCAGCGAGGCACTAGCGGGAGTGAGTACCGGGGAGCTGTTTTTT. Translated: CASSEALAGVSTGELFF.

This clonotype was detected a few times. J is TRBJ1-2 and V is TRBV7-9; TRBD1 matches at 7 bases. The CDR3 is made up of 15 amino acids. The J segment lost 4 bases and the V segment lost 5 bases, leaving 10 bases of the junction unmatched. Germline assignment: CDR1 SEHNR and CDR2 FQNEAQ (reference sequence). In DNA, the CDR3 is TGTGCCAGCAGCCCTTCGACAGGGAAGGCCTATGGCTACACCTTC. Translating gives CASSPSTGKAYGYTF.

At least ten counts were recorded for this clonotype. The V call is TRBV14, the J call TRBJ2-2; D unclear. Germline CDR1 and CDR2: SGHDN and FVKESK. This CDR3 comprises 13 residues. The V gene lost 4 bases and the J gene lost 7 bases, with 10 bases spanning the gap. In nucleotides, the CDR3 is TGTGCCAGCAGCCGTCGGGCTGGCGGGGAGCTGTTTTTT. Protein sequence: CASSRRAGGELFF.

In DNA, the CDR3 is TGTGCCAGCAGCAGGGGTATGGGCACGAATGAGCAGTTCTTC. It encodes CASSRGMGTNEQFF. J is TRBJ2-1 and V is TRBV7-3; TRBD1 is a possible D gene (5 bases). The CDR3 is 14 residues long. Per the germline V gene, CDR1 is SGHTA and CDR2 is FQGTGA. V was shortened by 5 bases and J by 7 bases, with 15 bases between the two germline ends. The whole variable domain, filled in from reference TRBV7-3 and TRBJ2-1, reads GAGVSQTPSNKVTEKGKYVELRCDPISGHTALYWYRQSLGQGPEFLIYFQGTGAADDSGLPNDRFFAVRPEGSVSTLKIQRTERGDSAVYLCASSRGMGTNEQFFGPGTRLTVL.

This clonotype was detected many times. The chain uses TRBV6-2 or TRBV6-3 and TRBJ1-5, with 7 bases aligning to TRBD1. This CDR3 comprises 16 residues. CDR1 is MNHEY and CDR2 is SVGEGT in the germline V gene. V was pared by 6 bases and J by 4 bases, with 12 bases of the junction left unmatched. CDR3 residues: CASSPLERGLNQPQHF. The CDR3, as DNA: TGTGCCAGCAGCCCCCTCGAAAGGGGGCTGAATCAGCCCCAGCATTTT.

The chain couples TRBV12-3 or TRBV12-4 to TRBJ2-3; 7 bases agree with TRBD2. With 3 bases clipped from V and 6 bases from J, the junction kept 3 bases outside the gene matches. The CDR3 is 13 amino acids. The CDR3 spells CASSFWTRDTQYF. The CDR3 DNA sequence: TGTGCCAGCAGTTTCTGGACTAGGGATACGCAGTATTTT.

The gene calls are TRBV20-1 and TRBJ1-2, with a tentative D call TRBD1 (5 bases). The CDR3 is 11 amino acids. The germline gives CDR1 DFQATT, CDR2 SNEGSKA (reference sequence). The germline V and J ends were trimmed by 5 bases and 7 bases, with 11 bases remaining between them. CDR3 in DNA: TGCAGTGCTGTTGGGGGAGGTGGCTACACCTTC. As protein: CSAVGGGGYTF.

This chain joins TRBV28 and TRBJ2-1; D unresolved. Trimming took off 2 bases at V and 3 bases at J, with 8 bases between the two ends. The CDR3 extends over 14 amino acids. Germline V gene sequence: CDR1 MDHEN, CDR2 SYDVKM. CDR3 in DNA: TGTGCCAGCAGTTTAGAGCGACTCTACAATGAGCAGTTCTTC. It yields the protein CASSLERLYNEQFF. Based on the CDR3 plus reference TRBV28 and TRBJ2-1, the full variable domain is DVKVTQSSRYLVKRTGEKVFLECVQDMDHENMFWYRQDPGLGLRLIYFSYDVKMKEKGDIPEGYSVSREKKERFSLILESASTNQTSMYLCASSLERLYNEQFFGPGTRLTVL.

The chain is built from TRBV5-1 and TRBJ2-1; 8 positions match TRBD1. Germline V gene data show CDR1 as SGHRS and CDR2 as YFSETQ. After removal of 4 bases from V and 4 bases from J, the junction contained 7 bases not matched to a gene. The CDR3 totals 15 residues. The CDR3 spells CASSIQGQGYNEQFF. Here the CDR3 DNA reads TGCGCCAGCAGCATTCAAGGACAGGGATACAATGAGCAGTTCTTC.

V gene TRBV28 combines with J gene TRBJ2-3, with 15 bases identical to TRBD2. Losses at the gene ends were 4 bases for V and 0 bases for J; bases not matched to a gene: 8. Germline V gene data show CDR1 as MDHEN and CDR2 as SYDVKM. This CDR3 is built from 19 residues. The CDR3 here is CASSYPGLAGGSSTDTQYF. DNA of the CDR3: TGTGCCAGCAGTTACCCGGGACTAGCGGGAGGTTCTAGCACAGATACGCAGTATTTT. Combining the CDR3 with reference TRBV28 and TRBJ2-3 gives the whole variable domain DVKVTQSSRYLVKRTGEKVFLECVQDMDHENMFWYRQDPGLGLRLIYFSYDVKMKEKGDIPEGYSVSREKKERFSLILESASTNQTSMYLCASSYPGLAGGSSTDTQYFGPGTRLTVL.

This clonotype was picked up a small number of times. The chain links TRBV6-6 to TRBJ2-7, with TRBD1 matching 11 bases. CDR3 length: 15 amino acids. Losses at the gene ends were 6 bases for V and 0 bases for J; bases not matched to a gene: 4. Germline CDR1 MNHNY, CDR2 SVGAGI (reference sequence). The CDR3 nucleotides read TGTGCCAGCAGGGGACAGGGGGTGAGCTCCTACGAGCAGTACTTC. Protein product: CASRGQGVSSYEQYF.